The 5 T cell receptor beta chains reported below all come from one sample, sequenced in a study of OX40 agonist ivuxolimab in advanced cancers. Repertoires were generated with immunoSEQ multiplex PCR, while TCRdb's copy carries only in-frame clones and drops some. The profile shows 25,000 to 35,000 clones, about four fifths of them singletons. The source was CD4+ or CD8+ T cells sorted from blood, collected in a trial of the OX40 agonist ivuxolimab. The source of these receptors is an adult with an advanced solid tumor such as melanoma, head and neck, liver or kidney cancer.

J is TRBJ2-7 and V is TRBV27, with 8 bases identical to TRBD2. The CDR3 has 14 amino acids. Germline trimming cut 5 bases from V and 4 bases from J; bases unmatched to any gene: 7. Per the germline V gene, CDR1 is MNHEY and CDR2 is SMNVEV (reference sequence). The CDR3 coding sequence is TGTGCCAGCAGTAGCACGGGACTAGGATACGAGCAGTACTTC. As protein: CASSSTGLGYEQYF.

V and J are TRBV5-8 and TRBJ1-5; D remains unclear. V lost 4 bases and J lost 0, with 14 bases in between. The CDR3 is 16 amino acids. Germline V CDR1 and CDR2: SGHTS, YDEGEE. The chain's CDR3 is CASSPPVPVSNQPQHF. The CDR3 DNA sequence: TGTGCCAGCAGCCCTCCGGTGCCGGTTAGCAATCAGCCCCAGCATTTT.

The J gene is TRBJ2-1, the V gene TRBV5-1; D may correspond to TRBD1 or TRBD2 (5 bases each). The CDR3 has 18 residues. The V end was cut by 1 base, the J end by 6 bases, with 23 bases between. Germline V lookup: CDR1 SGHRS, CDR2 YFSETQ. As DNA, the CDR3 is TGCGCCAGCAGCTTGCTCTTACTAGGGGCCAATGGGGCCAATGAGCAGTTCTTC. Amino acids: CASSLLLLGANGANEQFF.

The rearrangement joins TRBV15 to TRBJ1-3; perhaps TRBD1 as D (6 bases). The CDR3 has 15 amino acids. V was cut by 5 bases and J by 0 bases, with 11 bases left in between. From germline, CDR1 is LNHNV and CDR2 YYDKDF (reference sequence). Written as DNA, the CDR3 is TGTGCCACCAGCCGACAGGACCTCTCTGGAAACACCATATATTTT. The encoded protein is CATSRQDLSGNTIYF. The full variable domain, its missing parts supplied by reference TRBV15 and TRBJ1-3, is DAMVIQNPRYQVTQFGKPVTLSCSQTLNHNVMYWYQQKSSQAPKLLFHYYDKDFNNEADTPDNFQSRRPNTSFCFLDIRSPGLGDTAMYLCATSRQDLSGNTIYFGEGSWLTVV.

The count of this clone is one. V is TRBV4-2 and J is TRBJ1-2; 9 positions match TRBD1. Per germline, CDR1 LGHNA and CDR2 YNFKEQ. The ends lost 0 bases at V and 6 bases at J; junction bases unmatched: 8. The CDR3 runs 16 residues. The CDR3 region is CASSQEDGQGKDGYTF. The CDR3 DNA sequence: TGTGCCAGCAGCCAAGAAGACGGACAGGGGAAGGATGGCTACACCTTC.